This entry lists 14 T cell receptor beta chains sequenced from one sample in a study of OX40 agonist ivuxolimab in advanced cancers. Here immunoSEQ multiplex PCR was the method, and the copy in TCRdb shows in-frame clones only, minus some. The sample carries fewer than 14,000 clones, 65% to 75% recorded once. Source: CD4+ or CD8+ T cells sorted from blood, taken in a trial of the OX40 agonist ivuxolimab. Receptors were obtained from an adult with an advanced solid tumor such as melanoma, head and neck, liver or kidney cancer.

The rearrangement joins TRBV29-1 to TRBJ2-3; D is possibly TRBD1 or TRBD2 (5 bases each). The CDR3 runs to 15 residues. CDR1 SQVTM and CDR2 ANQGSEA come from the germline V gene. V dropped 0 bases and J dropped 5 bases, with 15 bases sitting between them. CDR3 sequence (DNA): TGCAGCGTTGAAGATCCGAGGGGCTTGATAGATACGCAGTATTTT. Its protein product is CSVEDPRGLIDTQYF.

This clone was observed at least ten times. V and J are TRBV29-1 and TRBJ2-2, with D uncertain. Trimming removed 4 bases at V and 3 bases at J, with 3 bases between. Germline CDR1 reads SQVTM; CDR2 reads ANQGSEA. This CDR3 is built from 11 residues. CDR3 in DNA: TGCAGCGTTGGTGACACCGGGGAGCTGTTTTTT. It yields the protein CSVGDTGELFF.

This chain connects TRBV19 to TRBJ2-7; D gene ambiguous. V lost 6 bases to trimming and J lost 0 bases, with 9 bases between them. This CDR3 spans 13 amino acids. Looked up from germline, CDR1 is LNHDA and CDR2 is SQIVND (reference sequence). The CDR3 is CASRGLSSYEQYF. CDR3 coding DNA: TGTGCCAGTAGGGGCCTTAGCTCCTACGAGCAGTACTTC. Combining the CDR3 with reference TRBV19 and TRBJ2-7 gives the whole variable domain DGGITQSPKYLFRKEGQNVTLSCEQNLNHDAMYWYRQDPGQGLRLIYYSQIVNDFQKGDIAEGYSVSREKKESFPLTVTSAQKNPTAFYLCASRGLSSYEQYFGPGTRLTVT.

V usage is TRBV27 and J usage is TRBJ1-1; no clear D. In germline, CDR1 is MNHEY, CDR2 SMNVEV (reference sequence). The V and J ends lost 3 bases and 0 bases respectively, with 11 bases between them. This CDR3 region has 15 residues. CDR3 amino acids: CASSLWTGMNTEAFF. The CDR3 DNA sequence: TGTGCCAGCAGTTTGTGGACGGGGATGAACACTGAAGCTTTCTTT.

V usage is TRBV7-9 and J usage is TRBJ2-1; D is unclear. The CDR3 has 18 residues. Trimming shortened V by 4 bases and J by 8 bases, and 27 bases separated the two germline ends. Germline values: CDR1 SEHNR, CDR2 FQNEAQ (reference sequence). CDR3 loop: CASSSQSLLRRLGHEQFF. CDR3 sequence (DNA): TGTGCCAGCAGCTCACAAAGCCTACTGCGCCGACTCGGGCATGAGCAGTTCTTC.

This clone has only a few counts. The chain joins TRBV6-1 to TRBJ2-1, with D possibly being TRBD2 (5 bases). Germline V gives CDR1 MNHNS, CDR2 SASEGT. V was clipped by 3 bases and J by 4 bases, with 7 bases between them. This CDR3 region has 13 residues. This CDR3 is CASSDSEYNEQFF. As DNA, the CDR3 is TGTGCCAGCAGTGATAGCGAGTACAATGAGCAGTTCTTC.

The chain uses TRBV27 and TRBJ2-7; maybe TRBD1 (6 bases). V lost 5 bases, J lost 3 bases, and 14 bases lay in between. CDR3 length: 14 amino acids. Germline lookup yields CDR1 MNHEY and CDR2 SMNVEV (reference sequence). For the CDR3, the DNA is TGTGCCAGCAGTCCCCGGACAGAATTCTACGAGCAGTACTTC. Amino acid sequence: CASSPRTEFYEQYF.

This clone was recorded a few times. The chain is built from TRBV9 and TRBJ2-5; D perhaps matches TRBD1 (7 bases). The V end lost 3 bases, the J end lost 5 bases, and 14 bases lay between the germline ends. Germline-derived CDR1 and CDR2 are SGDLS and YYNGEE. The CDR3 is 14 amino acids. The CDR3 nucleotides are TGTGCCAGCAGCGCTCGGACAGGAGGGGAGACCCAGTACTTC. This gives the protein CASSARTGGETQYF. Full variable domain (rest looked up from reference TRBV9 and TRBJ2-5): DSGVTQTPKHLITATGQRVTLRCSPRSGDLSVYWYQQSLDQGLQFLIQYYNGEERAKGNILERFSAQQFPDLHSELNLSSLELGDSALYFCASSARTGGETQYFGPGTRLLVL.

For this clone: The identical CDR3 is also encoded by other nucleotide sequences in the sample. The chain carries TRBV28 and TRBJ2-1, with TRBD1 matching 10 bases. Per the germline V gene, CDR1 is MDHEN and CDR2 is SYDVKM. V lost 11 bases to trimming and J lost 10 bases; unmatched junction nucleotides: 14. The CDR3 has 14 residues. CDR3 sequence (DNA): TGTGCCTCCAAGGGACAGGGGACCACCTGGGAGCAGTTCTTC. Amino acid sequence: CASKGQGTTWEQFF.

The V gene is TRBV7-9, the J gene TRBJ1-5; D call uncertain. The CDR3 runs to 13 residues. V dropped 2 bases and J dropped 2 bases, with 4 bases sitting between them. Germline V CDR1 and CDR2: SEHNR, FQNEAQ (reference sequence). CDR3 DNA: TGTGCCAGCAGCTTATGGGGCAATCAGCCCCAGCATTTT. Its protein is CASSLWGNQPQHF.

The chain uses TRBV7-6 and TRBJ2-2; D gene unclear. Looked up from germline, CDR1 is SGHVS and CDR2 is FNYEAQ. This CDR3 has 14 amino acids. Trimming took off 2 bases at V and 0 bases at J, with 4 bases between the two ends. CDR3 residues: CASSLRSNTGELFF. For the CDR3, the DNA is TGTGCCAGCAGCTTACGGTCGAACACCGGGGAGCTGTTTTTT.

The V gene is TRBV28, the J gene TRBJ2-1; D may be TRBD1 (6 bases). CDR1 and CDR2 from the germline V gene are MDHEN and SYDVKM. This CDR3 region has 15 residues. Trimming took off 6 bases at V and 3 bases at J, with 15 bases between the two ends. The CDR3 protein is CASSWLRDIYNEQFF. CDR3 coding DNA: TGTGCCAGCAGCTGGCTCCGGGACATCTACAATGAGCAGTTCTTC.

The gene calls are TRBV11-3 and TRBJ2-2; D perhaps matches TRBD1 (5 bases). Germline V lookup: CDR1 SGHNT, CDR2 YENEEA. V shed 0 bases and J shed 4 bases, with 9 bases lying between them. This CDR3 is 15 amino acids long. This CDR3 is CASSLDLRVTGELFF. CDR3 sequence (DNA): TGTGCCAGCAGCTTAGATCTCAGGGTCACCGGGGAGCTGTTTTTT.

J is TRBJ2-5 and V is TRBV27, with D perhaps TRBD1 (5 bases). Trimming removed 6 bases at V and 3 bases at J, with 14 bases between. CDR1 and CDR2 (germline): MNHEY, SMNVEV (reference sequence). This CDR3 contains 14 residues. CDR3 protein: CASSWGDIEETQYF. CDR3 bases: TGTGCCAGCAGCTGGGGCGATATCGAAGAGACCCAGTACTTC.